The 22 T cell receptor beta chains in this list originate from one sample, sequenced in a study of shared clonotypes between healthy human individuals. Clones were sequenced by immunoSEQ multiplex PCR, and TCRdb holds only the in-frame ones, with some missing. The top ten clones hold around 1.1% of a sample with some 2,000,000 clones, about 95% of them seen once. CD45RO-negative, CCR7-positively selected cells formed the naive CD8 fraction, excluding terminally differentiated effector memory CD45RA+ cells. Source material: naive CD8+ T cells sorted from blood. These TCRs come from a man younger than 35 in good health.

Remarks on this clone: Other DNA variants within this sample encode the same CDR3. This chain connects TRBV9 to TRBJ2-7; 9 nucleotides match TRBD1. The CDR3 totals 14 residues. Unmatched junction bases numbered 2, after V lost 2 bases and J lost 2 bases. Germline lookup yields CDR1 SGDLS and CDR2 YYNGEE. The CDR3 is CASSVGQGPYEQYF. In nucleotides, the CDR3 is TGTGCCAGCAGCGTGGGACAGGGACCCTACGAGCAGTACTTC.

The J gene is TRBJ2-1, the V gene TRBV30; 9 bases agree with TRBD1. V shed 4 bases, J shed 0 bases, and the junction held 4 bases outside the gene matches. Germline V CDR1 and CDR2: GTSNPN, SVGIG (reference sequence). This CDR3 comprises 15 residues. CDR3 sequence reads: CAWNGDRASYNEQFF. CDR3 DNA: TGTGCCTGGAATGGGGACAGGGCCTCCTACAATGAGCAGTTCTTC.

Written as DNA, the CDR3 is TGTGCCAGCAGCTTAGTGGGAGCTGAGGACGAGCAGTACTTC. Protein sequence: CASSLVGAEDEQYF. V gene TRBV13 combines with J gene TRBJ2-7, with TRBD2 as a possible D gene (5 bases). Germline CDR1 PRHDT, CDR2 FYEKMQ (reference sequence). V gave up 1 base and J gave up 5 bases, with 12 bases separating them. This CDR3 has 14 residues.

Notes on this clone: Other DNA sequences of this sample code for an identical CDR3. The V gene is TRBV9, the J gene TRBJ2-7, with 7 bases aligning to TRBD2. J was trimmed by 4 bases and V by 4 bases; bases with no gene match: 2. This CDR3 has 12 residues. Per germline, CDR1 SGDLS and CDR2 YYNGEE. The CDR3 DNA sequence: TGTGCCAGCAGCCCCGGGGGGTACGAGCAGTACTTC. Translation: CASSPGGYEQYF.

The rearrangement joins TRBV9 to TRBJ1-2; 9 bases agree with TRBD1. The CDR3 is 15 amino acids. Germline-derived CDR1 and CDR2 are SGDLS and YYNGEE. V was pared by 0 bases and J by 4 bases, with 4 bases of the junction left unmatched. The DNA for the CDR3 is TGTGCCAGCAGCGTAGTTGGGACAGGGATCTATGGCTACACCTTC. Residues: CASSVVGTGIYGYTF.

The chain employs TRBV5-5 and TRBJ2-1; 9 bases map to TRBD1. CDR3 length: 15 amino acids. J was trimmed by 12 bases and V by 1 base; bases with no gene match: 11. In germline, CDR1 is SGHKS, CDR2 YYEKEE (reference sequence). The DNA for the CDR3 is TGTGCCAGCAGCTTGATGTCCGGACAGGGGATTGGGCAGTTCTTC. Translation: CASSLMSGQGIGQFF.

The chain has TRBV29-1 and TRBJ2-1; the D is unclear. The CDR3 covers 10 residues. V was shortened by 4 bases and J by 7 bases, with 5 bases between the two germline ends. Germline V CDR1 and CDR2: SQVTM, ANQGSEA. The CDR3 is CSVAPNEQFF. Here the CDR3 DNA reads TGCAGCGTTGCCCCGAATGAGCAGTTCTTC.

To note about this clone: The identical CDR3 is also encoded by other nucleotide sequences in the sample. The V gene is TRBV29-1, the J gene TRBJ2-1; 11 bases align to TRBD2. Trimming cost V 6 bases and J 4 bases; bases outside gene matches: 5. The germline V gene has CDR1 SQVTM and CDR2 ANQGSEA. The CDR3 consists of 14 residues. CDR3 nucleotide sequence: TGCAGCGTCGAACTAGCGGGGGTGTACAATGAGCAGTTCTTC. This sequence encodes CSVELAGVYNEQFF.

V and J are TRBV7-8 and TRBJ2-7, with a weak D call TRBD2 (5 bases). V was clipped by 7 bases and J by 7 bases, with 11 bases between them. The CDR3 is 11 amino acids. The germline V gene has CDR1 SGHVS and CDR2 FQNEAQ. For the CDR3, the DNA is TGTGCCAGCACCGTCCTAGCAGAGCAGTACTTC. Translating gives CASTVLAEQYF.

The chain uses TRBV5-6 and TRBJ2-5, with 14 positions matching TRBD2. This CDR3 has 15 amino acids. Germline CDR1 reads SGHDT; CDR2 reads YYEEEE. Trimming removed 3 bases from V and 5 bases from J; junction bases left unmatched: 3. The CDR3 reads CASSYGTSGSETQYF. The CDR3 coding sequence is TGTGCCAGCAGCTACGGGACTAGCGGGAGCGAGACCCAGTACTTC.

This chain links TRBV7-9 with TRBJ2-7, with TRBD2 as a possible D gene (6 bases). The germline V gene encodes CDR1 SEHNR and CDR2 FQNEAQ (reference sequence). Trimming took off 0 bases at V and 3 bases at J, with 12 bases between the two ends. This CDR3 comprises 15 residues. CDR3 nucleotide sequence: TGTGCCAGCAGCTTAGCGGGGGGTCGGAACTACGAGCAGTACTTC. As protein: CASSLAGGRNYEQYF.

The V gene is TRBV30, the J gene TRBJ2-1, with a weak D call TRBD1 (5 bases). The CDR3 sequence is 13 residues long. The V end lost 5 bases, the J end lost 2 bases, and 10 bases lay between the germline ends. Per germline, CDR1 GTSNPN and CDR2 SVGIG (reference sequence). The CDR3 sequence: CAWVAGTYNEQFF. DNA of the CDR3: TGTGCCTGGGTGGCAGGGACCTACAATGAGCAGTTCTTC. The complete variable domain, with remaining parts taken from reference TRBV30 and TRBJ2-1, reads SQTIHQWPATLVQPVGSPLSLECTVEGTSNPNLYWYRQAAGRGLQLLFYSVGIGQISSEVPQNLSASRPQDRQFILSSKKLLLSDSGFYLCAWVAGTYNEQFFGPGTRLTVL.

CDR3 sequence reads: CAISESRPSYEQYF. CDR3 in DNA: TGTGCCATCAGTGAGTCTAGACCCTCCTACGAGCAGTACTTC. The rearrangement links TRBV10-3 to TRBJ2-7; no reliable D call. The CDR3 contains 14 residues. CDR1 and CDR2 from the germline V gene are ENHRY and SYGVKD. Trimming pared 0 bases from V and 0 bases from J, leaving 6 bases between.

J is TRBJ2-5 and V is TRBV11-2, with 7 nucleotides matching TRBD2. The CDR3 is made up of 16 amino acids. Per the germline V gene, CDR1 is SGHAT and CDR2 is FQNNGV. Trimming removed 2 bases from V and 4 bases from J; junction bases left unmatched: 10. CDR3 bases: TGTGCCAGCAGCTTAAACCCAGGGTCGGGGGGAGAGACCCAGTACTTC. Encoded protein: CASSLNPGSGGETQYF.

The chain is built from TRBV30 and TRBJ1-1; D gene uncertain. Per germline, CDR1 GTSNPN and CDR2 SVGIG (reference sequence). The CDR3 is made up of 14 amino acids. The V gene lost 0 bases and the J gene lost 4 bases, with 12 bases spanning the gap. The CDR3 region has the DNA TGTGCCTGGAGTGTATTTCGGGAATCCACTGAAGCTTTCTTT. As protein: CAWSVFRESTEAFF.

This clone appeared once. The V gene is TRBV19, the J gene TRBJ2-1; 10 bases are a match to TRBD2. The V and J ends lost 5 bases and 4 bases, in that order; junction bases with no gene match: 14. CDR3 length: 18 amino acids. Germline values: CDR1 LNHDA, CDR2 SQIVND (reference sequence). The CDR3 region has the DNA TGTGCCAGTAGTTCCGAGCTAGCGGGAGTTCTAGCGTACAATGAGCAGTTCTTC. Its translation: CASSSELAGVLAYNEQFF.

CDR3 nucleotides: TGTGCCAGCAGCTTACAGGGGGCTGGGGACACTGAAGCTTTCTTT. Protein sequence: CASSLQGAGDTEAFF. The chain employs TRBV7-9 and TRBJ1-1, with 8 bases aligning to TRBD1. This CDR3 region has 15 residues. Trimming took 2 bases from V and 3 from J; bases not matched to a gene: 5. Germline values: CDR1 SEHNR, CDR2 FQNEAQ (reference sequence). Together with reference TRBV7-9 and TRBJ1-1, the CDR3 gives the full variable domain: DTGVSQNPRHKITKRGQNVTFRCDPISEHNRLYWYRQTLGQGPEFLTYFQNEAQLEKSRLLSDRFSAERPKGSFSTLEIQRTEQGDSAMYLCASSLQGAGDTEAFFGQGTRLTVV.

Comment on this clone: Other DNA sequences from this sample encode an identical CDR3 as well. The gene calls are TRBV5-4 and TRBJ2-5, with 9 bases that match TRBD1. J was trimmed by 4 bases and V by 0 bases; bases with no gene match: 1. Germline lookup yields CDR1 SGHNT and CDR2 YYREEE (reference sequence). CDR3 length: 14 amino acids. CDR3 sequence: CASSLAGQGETQYF. The CDR3 region has the DNA TGTGCCAGCAGCTTGGCGGGACAGGGAGAGACCCAGTACTTC.

This rearrangement joins TRBV30 to TRBJ2-7, with D uncertain. The CDR3 length is 12 residues. Germline CDR1 reads GTSNPN; CDR2 reads SVGIG (reference sequence). The V gene lost 0 bases and the J gene lost 7 bases, with 10 bases spanning the gap. As DNA, the CDR3 is TGTGCCTGGAGTGTACAAAACGAAGAGCAGTACTTC. Translating it yields CAWSVQNEEQYF.

This chain connects TRBV4-1 to TRBJ2-3, with 8 bases aligning to TRBD2. The length of the CDR3 is 19 residues. The germline V gene encodes CDR1 MGHRA and CDR2 YSYEKL. V lost 1 base and J lost 0; bases outside the gene matches: 12. CDR3 in DNA: TGCGCCAGCAGCCAAGGGCTAGCGGGTGTACGCCCTAGCACAGATACGCAGTATTTT. It translates to CASSQGLAGVRPSTDTQYF.

The gene calls are TRBV13 and TRBJ2-1, with D possibly being TRBD2 (6 bases). CDR1 is PRHDT and CDR2 is FYEKMQ in the germline V gene (reference sequence). V was clipped by 5 bases and J by 5 bases, with 16 bases between them. CDR3 length: 15 residues. The CDR3 sequence is CASSADPGTHNEQFF. CDR3 sequence (DNA): TGTGCCAGCAGCGCAGATCCCGGGACTCACAATGAGCAGTTCTTC.

The gene calls are TRBV18 and TRBJ2-7, with 9 bases identical to TRBD1. V trimming: 4 bases; J trimming: 2 bases; junction bases outside the gene matches: 3. CDR1 is KGHSH and CDR2 is LQKENI in the germline V gene. The length of the CDR3 is 14 residues. Here the CDR3 DNA reads TGTGCCAGCTCACTCCGACAGGGGGCCTACGAGCAGTACTTC. It is translated as CASSLRQGAYEQYF.